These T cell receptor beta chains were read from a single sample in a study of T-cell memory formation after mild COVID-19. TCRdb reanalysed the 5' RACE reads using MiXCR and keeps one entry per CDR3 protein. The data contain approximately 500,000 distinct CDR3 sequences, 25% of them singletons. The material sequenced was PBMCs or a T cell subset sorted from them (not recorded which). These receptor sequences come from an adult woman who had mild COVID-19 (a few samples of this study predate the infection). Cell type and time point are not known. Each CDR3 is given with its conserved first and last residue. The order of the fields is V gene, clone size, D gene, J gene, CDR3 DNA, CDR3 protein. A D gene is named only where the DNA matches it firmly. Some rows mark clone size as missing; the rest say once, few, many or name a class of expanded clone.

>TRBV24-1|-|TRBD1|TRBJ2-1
TGTGCCACCAGTGGTTACGGGACAGGGGGCTACAATGAGCAGTTCTTC
CATSGYGTGGYNEQFF
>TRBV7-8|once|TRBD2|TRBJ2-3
TGTGCCAGCAGCTTACCCTCAACCGGGGGGGCGGGCACAGATACGCAGTATTTT
CASSLPSTGGAGTDTQYF
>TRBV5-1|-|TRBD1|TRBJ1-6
TGCGCCAGCAGAGCGGGACAGGGGAGTTTGGATAATTCACCCCTCCACTTT
CASRAGQGSLDNSPLHF
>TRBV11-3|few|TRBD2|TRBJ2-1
TGTGCCAGCAGCTCCCGACTAGCTCGGAACAATGAGCAGTTCTTC
CASSSRLARNNEQFF
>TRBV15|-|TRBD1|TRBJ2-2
TGTGCCACCAGGACAGGGGGGCACTCCACCGGGGAGCTGTTTTTT
CATRTGGHSTGELFF
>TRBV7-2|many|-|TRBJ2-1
TGTGCCAGCAGCTTAGAGACGCCTCGGCAGCTACAGTTCTTC
CASSLETPRQLQFF
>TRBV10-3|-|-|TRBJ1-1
TGTGCCATCAGTGAGTCAGGGGTTCTGACTGAAGCTTTCTTT
CAISESGVLTEAFF
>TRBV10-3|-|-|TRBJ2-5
TGTGCCATCAAGGGGACGCTGGAGACCCAGTACTTC
CAIKGTLETQYF
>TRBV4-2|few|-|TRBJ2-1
TGTGCCAGCAGCCAAGAGGCCCTTGTCGGCGGGATCCTGGCTGAGCAGTTCTTC
CASSQEALVGGILAEQFF
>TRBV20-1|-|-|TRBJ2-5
TGCAGTGTTAGGGCGCGGGACGGGGAGACCCAGTACTTC
CSVRARDGETQYF
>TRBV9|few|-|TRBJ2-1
TGTGCCAGCAGCGTAGGTGCGGGTCAATCCTACAATGAGCAGTTCTTC
CASSVGAGQSYNEQFF
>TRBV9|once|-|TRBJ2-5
TGTGCCAGAAGCGTGCAGACAGGATCCCAAGAGACCCAGTACTTC
CARSVQTGSQETQYF
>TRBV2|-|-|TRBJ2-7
TGTGCCAGCACCAGGGGATACTACGAGCAGTACTTC
CASTRGYYEQYF
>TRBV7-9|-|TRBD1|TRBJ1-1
TGTGCCAGTTACCTGTTTACAGGGGGCGATGACACTGAAGCTTTCTTT
CASYLFTGGDDTEAFF
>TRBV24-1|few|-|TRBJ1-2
TGTGCCACCAGTGAGCCAGGGAACTATGGCTACACCTTC
CATSEPGNYGYTF
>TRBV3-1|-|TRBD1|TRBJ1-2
TGTGCCAGCAGCTGGACAGGGAGGGGCTACACCTTC
CASSWTGRGYTF
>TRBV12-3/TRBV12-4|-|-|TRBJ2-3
TGTGCCAGCAGTTTTGGCCATAGCACAGATACGCAGTATTTT
CASSFGHSTDTQYF
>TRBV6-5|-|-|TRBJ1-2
TGTGCCAGCAGAAAAAAATCCCGGGCCAACTATGGCTACACCTTC
CASRKKSRANYGYTF
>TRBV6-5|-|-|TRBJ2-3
TGTGCCAGCAGTTCAACAGGGAGGGTCACAGATACGCAGTATTTT
CASSSTGRVTDTQYF
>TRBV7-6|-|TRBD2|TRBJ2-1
TGTGCCAGCAGCTTAGGGACTAGCGGGGGGGCCTACAATGAGCAGTTCTTC
CASSLGTSGGAYNEQFF
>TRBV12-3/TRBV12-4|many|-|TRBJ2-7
TGTGCCAGCAGTCTAATCGGAGGCCCTTGGGGGGAGCAGTACTTC
CASSLIGGPWGEQYF
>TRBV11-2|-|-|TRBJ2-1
TGTGCCAGCAGTTCCCCGGGACTCGCAGTTGAGCAGTTCTTC
CASSSPGLAVEQFF
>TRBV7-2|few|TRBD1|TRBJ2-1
TGTGCCAGCAGCTCCGGGACAGGGGTCTACAATGAGCAGTTCTTC
CASSSGTGVYNEQFF
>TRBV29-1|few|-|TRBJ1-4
TGCAGCGTTGGGGAAGGAGCAACTAATGAAAAACTGTTTTTT
CSVGEGATNEKLFF
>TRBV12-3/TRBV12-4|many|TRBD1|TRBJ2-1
TGTGCCAGCACCCTCTCCGGGACAGGGTACAATGAGCAGTTCTTC
CASTLSGTGYNEQFF
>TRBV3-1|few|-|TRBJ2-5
TGTGCCAGCAGGGAACAGGGTTATGGAGAGACCCAGTACTTC
CASREQGYGETQYF
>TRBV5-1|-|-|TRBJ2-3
TGCGCCAGCAGCTTGATGGGTACCAGCACAGATACGCAGTATTTT
CASSLMGTSTDTQYF
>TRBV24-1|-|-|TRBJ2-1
TGTGCCACCAGTGATTTGCGGTTTGGGGGAAACAATGAGCAGTTCTTC
CATSDLRFGGNNEQFF
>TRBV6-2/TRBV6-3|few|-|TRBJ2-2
TGTGCCAGCAGTGACCGGACAAACACCGGGGAGCTGTTTTTT
CASSDRTNTGELFF
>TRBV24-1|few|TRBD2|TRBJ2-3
TGTGCCACCAGTGACCCTTACCGGACTAGCAACACAGATACGCAGTATTTT
CATSDPYRTSNTDTQYF
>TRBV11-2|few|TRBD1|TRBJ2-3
TGTGCCAGCAGCTTTCAACCCCCGGGACAGTCCACAGATACGCAGTATTTT
CASSFQPPGQSTDTQYF
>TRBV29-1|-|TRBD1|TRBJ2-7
TGCAGCGTTGGGACAGGGGGCCACTCCTACGAGCAGTACTTC
CSVGTGGHSYEQYF
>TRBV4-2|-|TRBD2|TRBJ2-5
TGTGCCAGCAGCCTCACTAGCGGGGGGGGCGCCCAAGAGACCCAGTACTTC
CASSLTSGGGAQETQYF
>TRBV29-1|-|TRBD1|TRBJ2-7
TGCAGCGTCGGAGAAACAGGGGGGATTGGCGAGCAGTACTTC
CSVGETGGIGEQYF
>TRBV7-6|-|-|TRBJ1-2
TGTGCCAGCTCAAAGGAGTTGGGTGGTGGCTACACCTTC
CASSKELGGGYTF
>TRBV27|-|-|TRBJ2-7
TGTGCCAGCAGTTTATCTATAGGCCAGGGCTACGAGCAGTACTTC
CASSLSIGQGYEQYF
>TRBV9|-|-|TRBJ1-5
TGTGCCAGCAGCGTAGACTTAACGACTCAGCCCCAGCATTTT
CASSVDLTTQPQHF
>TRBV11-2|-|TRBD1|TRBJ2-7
TGTGCCAGCAGCTTCAGGACAGGAATCTCCTACGAGCAGTACTTC
CASSFRTGISYEQYF
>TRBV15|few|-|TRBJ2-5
TGTGCCACCCGCGGTGGGAACCTCCAAGAGACCCAGTACTTC
CATRGGNLQETQYF
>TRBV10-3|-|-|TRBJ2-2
TGTGCCATCAAGAGAGGGGAGACCGGGGAGCTGTTTTTT
CAIKRGETGELFF
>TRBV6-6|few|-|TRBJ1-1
TGTGCCAGCAGACCACAGGGTTCGAACACTGAAGCTTTCTTT
CASRPQGSNTEAFF
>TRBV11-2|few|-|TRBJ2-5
TGTGCCAGCAGCTTAGATCAGGGGACCGGAGAGACCCAGTACTTC
CASSLDQGTGETQYF
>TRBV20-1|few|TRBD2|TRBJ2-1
TGCAGTGCTAGGCCACTTGCGGGAGGGGCCTACAATGAGCAGTTCTTC
CSARPLAGGAYNEQFF
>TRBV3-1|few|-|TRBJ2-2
TGTGCCAGCAGCCATGAAGGTCGACGAACCGGGGAGCTGTTTTTT
CASSHEGRRTGELFF
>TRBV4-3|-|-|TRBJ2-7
TGCGCCAGCAGCCTCTCATCTGGGAACTACGAGCAGTACTTC
CASSLSSGNYEQYF
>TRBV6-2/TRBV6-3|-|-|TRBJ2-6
TGTGCCAGCAGTTACTCTATCTCTGGGGCCAACGTCCTGACTTTC
CASSYSISGANVLTF